Reported below is one T cell receptor beta chain. As to time point: peripheral blood 6 weeks after treatment start. There were between 1 and 8 samples from each patient, taken pretreatment and on-treatment. The V gene lost 0 bases and the J gene lost 3 bases, with 9 bases spanning the gap. The germline V gene encodes CDR1 SGHRS and CDR2 YFSETQ. The CDR3 is 15 residues long. The table came from immunoSEQ multiplex PCR; TCRdb's copy has only in-frame clones and leaves some out. Of 100,000 to 150,000 clones detected, roughly 82% appear once; the ten largest clones hold roughly 2.4%. This record belongs to a study of PD-L1 blockade in urothelial cancer.

The chain is built from TRBV5-1 and TRBJ1-4; D call uncertain. The clonotype originates from a man aged 50-59 years with urothelial cancer. This sample comprised PBMCs, obtained around atezolizumab (anti-PD-L1) treatment. The DNA of the CDR3 is TGCGCCAGCAGCTTGGAACCGGTGCCTAATGAAAAACTGTTTTTT. It codes for CASSLEPVPNEKLFF.